The clone carrying this T cell receptor (beta chain) was observed a few times. Antigen: not known. From germline, CDR1 is SGHDT and CDR2 YYEEEE. The V and J ends lost 2 bases and 10 bases, in that order; junction bases with no gene match: 19. The CDR3 length is 17 residues. Primers for the PCR totalled 60 Vbeta and 13 Jbeta. The table came from immunoSEQ multiplex PCR; TCRdb's copy has only in-frame clones and leaves some out. This sample has just under 45,000 clones, with under 60% found just once. The source of the sample is a study of cytomegalovirus exposure and HLA in healthy donors. Study in general: Earlier work reported around 110 million unique TCR beta sequences from approximately 180 million T cells.

Study-wide results and limits: Equally common other TCR beta chains were less clonally expanded than HLA-associated ones, a later analysis found. The authors listed 150 to 200 TCR beta chains as cytomegalovirus-associated.

These donors counted as nominally healthy when sampled, but unrecorded immune exposures were likely. The sequenced material came from PBMCs. V usage is TRBV5-6 and J usage is TRBJ1-1, with 8 bases aligning to TRBD1. This receptor was obtained from a man aged 60-69 years in good health and CMV-seronegative. CDR3 nucleotides: TGTGCCAGCAGCTTACTGACCGGGACAGGCCCCAGTAGGACAGCTTTCTTT. It is translated as CASSLLTGTGPSRTAFF.